This T cell receptor beta chain was captured by sequencing in a study of blood T cell repertoires in COVID-19. This table comes from immunoSEQ multiplex PCR, and its TCRdb copy is limited to in-frame clones, with some not included. The repertoire holds around 200,000 clones, with approximately 80% as singletons. Looked up from germline, CDR1 is KGHSH and CDR2 is LQKENI. The CDR3 has 13 amino acids. V dropped 2 bases and J dropped 1 base, with 3 bases sitting between them. The V gene is TRBV18, the J gene TRBJ1-5, with D uncertain. Sequenced sample: PBMCs or T cells enriched from blood (not recorded which). The receptor was derived from a woman in her thirties or forties with acute COVID-19. The CDR3 sequence: CASSPTSNQPQHF. CDR3 bases: TGTGCCAGCTCACCAACAAGCAATCAGCCCCAGCATTTT.